The 23 T cell receptor beta chains below all came from one sample that was sequenced in a study of cytomegalovirus exposure and HLA in healthy donors. Amplification used 60 Vbeta primers and 13 Jbeta primers. Produced via immunoSEQ multiplex PCR; TCRdb's table is partial and in-frame only. The sample includes around 130,000 clones, approximately 84% of them seen just once. Specimen: PBMCs. The receptors originated from a boy aged 2-15 years in good health and CMV-seronegative.

The gene calls are TRBV6-6 and TRBJ1-5; TRBD1 is a possible D gene (5 bases). Trimming removed 6 bases from V and 4 bases from J, with 16 bases in between. CDR1 MNHNY and CDR2 SVGAGI come from the germline V gene (reference sequence). The CDR3 has 15 amino acids. The CDR3: CASSWGRAPNQPQHF. The CDR3 DNA reads TGTGCCAGCAGCTGGGGCCGCGCTCCTAATCAGCCCCAGCATTTT.

This CDR3 reads CASSHRTGRKETQYF. In nucleotides, the CDR3 is TGTGCCAGCAGCCACCGGACAGGGAGAAAGGAGACCCAGTACTTC. The chain links TRBV6-5 to TRBJ2-5; 8 positions agree with TRBD1. In germline, CDR1 is MNHEY, CDR2 SVGAGI. This CDR3 is built from 15 residues. With V trimmed by 6 bases and J by 5 bases, 11 bases remained unmatched.

With regard to this clone: The junction departs from the called germline gene at one end, perhaps through a read error. This chain links TRBV7-9 with TRBJ2-1; tentatively, D is TRBD2 (7 bases). The CDR3 covers 13 residues. The germline V gene encodes CDR1 SEHNR and CDR2 FQNEAQ (reference sequence). CDR3 in DNA: TGTTCCAGCAGCTTAGGGGGAGGGTATGAGCAGTTCTTC. It specifies CSSSLGGGYEQFF.

The J gene is TRBJ2-6, the V gene TRBV4-3; TRBD1 matches at 7 bases. The CDR3 is 17 amino acids. With V trimmed by 4 bases and J by 1 base, 7 bases remained unmatched. From germline, CDR1 is LGHNA and CDR2 YSLEER. The CDR3 nucleotides are TGCGCCAGCAGCCTAGGGACAGATTTATCTGGGGCCAACGTCCTGACTTTC. Amino acid sequence: CASSLGTDLSGANVLTF.

The V and J genes are TRBV7-2 and TRBJ1-1, with TRBD1 identical over 8 bases. With 3 bases clipped from V and 1 base from J, the junction kept 4 bases outside the gene matches. The CDR3 runs 15 residues. In germline, CDR1 is SGHTA, CDR2 FQGNSA. For the CDR3, the DNA is TGTGCCAGCAGCTTCTACAGGGGGAGGAACACTGAAGCTTTCTTT. Translation gives CASSFYRGRNTEAFF.

This clone was recorded only once. The J gene is TRBJ1-6, the V gene TRBV27; the D gene is possibly TRBD1 (5 bases). Trimming removed 6 bases at V and 10 bases at J, with 16 bases between. The CDR3 is 14 residues long. Germline V gene sequence: CDR1 MNHEY, CDR2 SMNVEV (reference sequence). The CDR3 region has the DNA TGTGCCAGCAGGACCGTAGGGGTAAGGTCACCCCTCCACTTT. Protein product: CASRTVGVRSPLHF.

The V call is TRBV6-1, the J call TRBJ1-2; a possible D gene is TRBD1 (5 bases). Germline V CDR1 and CDR2: MNHNS, SASEGT. The CDR3 consists of 13 residues. Trimming took 8 bases from V and 6 from J, leaving 16 bases between them. DNA of the CDR3: TGTGCCAGCTCGGAGGGGTGGGTGGATGGCTACACCTTC. Encoded protein: CASSEGWVDGYTF.

The chain combines TRBV25-1 with TRBJ1-6, with 7 bases lining up with TRBD1. This CDR3 contains 15 residues. Germline V lookup: CDR1 MGHDK, CDR2 SYGVNS. The V segment lost 5 bases and the J segment 9 bases; nucleotides outside the gene matches: 10. In nucleotides, the CDR3 is TGTGCCAGCAGTTTACCGGGACAGAGTAGTTCACCCCTCCACTTT. It yields the protein CASSLPGQSSSPLHF.

This rearrangement joins TRBV5-1 to TRBJ2-5; D ambiguous. The CDR3 length is 12 residues. Germline V gives CDR1 SGHRS, CDR2 YFSETQ. V was pared by 2 bases and J by 2 bases, with 4 bases between. The CDR3 DNA follows: TGCGCCAGCAGCTTTCATCAAGAGACCCAGTACTTC. Translated: CASSFHQETQYF. The complete variable domain, with remaining parts taken from reference TRBV5-1 and TRBJ2-5, reads KAGVTQTPRYLIKTRGQQVTLSCSPISGHRSVSWYQQTPGQGLQFLFEYFSETQRNKGNFPGRFSGRQFSNSRSEMNVSTLELGDSALYLCASSFHQETQYFGPGTRLLVL.

As for this clone: At one end the junction does not follow the germline gene, possibly because of a read error. CDR3 region: CAWSPQEGEAFF. The DNA of the CDR3 is TGTGCCTGGAGCCCTCAAGAAGGGGAAGCTTTTTTT. The V gene is TRBV30, the J gene TRBJ1-1; D perhaps matches TRBD1 (5 bases). The germline V gene has CDR1 GTSNPN and CDR2 SVGIG (reference sequence). This CDR3 spans 12 amino acids.

The V and J genes are TRBV4-1 and TRBJ2-2, with D unclear. This CDR3 comprises 15 residues. Trimming removed 3 bases at V and 5 bases at J, with 13 bases between. In germline, CDR1 is MGHRA, CDR2 YSYEKL. CDR3 sequence reads: CASSQAPAGTGELFF. CDR3 bases: TGCGCCAGCAGCCAGGCCCCGGCCGGGACCGGGGAGCTGTTTTTT.

V gene TRBV6-5 combines with J gene TRBJ1-5, with TRBD1 identical over 10 bases. This CDR3 comprises 16 residues. J gave up 2 bases and V 2 bases, and 3 bases lay outside the gene matches. Germline V lookup: CDR1 MNHEY, CDR2 SVGAGI. CDR3 nucleotide sequence: TGTGCCAGCAGTTACCTTGGGACAGGGGGCAATCAGCCCCAGCATTTT. Translating gives CASSYLGTGGNQPQHF.

The V and J genes are TRBV6-6 and TRBJ2-7; TRBD1 aligns across 9 bases. J was trimmed by 3 bases and V by 4 bases; bases with no gene match: 10. CDR1 is MNHNY, CDR2 SVGAGI, per germline (reference sequence). This CDR3 has 16 amino acids. The CDR3 loop reads CASSFGTGWVNYEQYV. The CDR3, as DNA: TGTGCCAGCAGTTTCGGGACAGGGTGGGTAAACTACGAGCAGTACGTC.

The gene calls are TRBV15 and TRBJ2-7; tentatively, D is TRBD2 (5 bases). This CDR3 is 14 amino acids long. Germline CDR1 and CDR2: LNHNV and YYDKDF (reference sequence). Trimming took 3 bases from V and 0 from J, leaving 9 bases between them. The DNA of the CDR3 is TGTGCCACCAGCAGGCGAGAGGGCTCCTACGAGCAGTACGTC. This sequence encodes CATSRREGSYEQYV.

The chain recombines TRBV11-3 with TRBJ2-2; no definite D call. Germline assignment: CDR1 SGHNT and CDR2 YENEEA. V was pared by 0 bases and J by 3 bases, with 11 bases between. This CDR3 has 16 amino acids. The chain's CDR3 is CASSLEAVLDTGELFF. CDR3 sequence (DNA): TGTGCCAGCAGCTTAGAGGCAGTCCTTGACACCGGGGAGCTGTTTTTT.

V and J are TRBV4-1 and TRBJ1-5, with TRBD1 as a possible D gene (6 bases). The CDR3 loop spans 15 amino acids. V dropped 4 bases and J dropped 1 base, with 11 bases sitting between them. In germline, CDR1 is MGHRA, CDR2 YSYEKL. The CDR3, as DNA: TGCGCCAGCAGCCCGGGGGGCGAGAGCAATCAGCCCCAGCATTTT. Its translation is CASSPGGESNQPQHF.

In this sample, this clone turned up a few times. This chain connects TRBV10-3 to TRBJ2-5, with D perhaps TRBD1 (6 bases). The V gene lost 5 bases and the J gene lost 3 bases, with 13 bases spanning the gap. From germline, CDR1 is ENHRY and CDR2 SYGVKD. There are 14 residues in the CDR3. CDR3 sequence reads: CAISTGTKKETQYF. CDR3 nucleotide sequence: TGTGCCATCAGTACCGGGACAAAAAAAGAGACCCAGTACTTC.

This chain links TRBV9 with TRBJ2-7; TRBD1 agrees at 11 bases. Trimming removed 4 bases from V and 3 bases from J; junction bases left unmatched: 6. Germline V gene lookup returns CDR1 SGDLS and CDR2 YYNGEE. The CDR3 has 15 amino acids. This CDR3 reads CASSPRTGGFYEQYF. CDR3 bases: TGTGCCAGCAGCCCTAGGACAGGGGGCTTCTACGAGCAGTACTTC.

The gene calls are TRBV9 and TRBJ1-2; TRBD1 aligns across 7 bases. CDR1 and CDR2 from the germline V gene are SGDLS and YYNGEE. V shed 2 bases and J 10 bases; nucleotides not matched to a gene: 14. CDR3 length: 15 amino acids. CDR3 bases: TGTGCCAGCAGCGTTGGGGCCGGACAGGATCCTTCCTACACCTTC. As protein: CASSVGAGQDPSYTF. The full variable domain, rest sourced from reference TRBV9 and TRBJ1-2, is DSGVTQTPKHLITATGQRVTLRCSPRSGDLSVYWYQQSLDQGLQFLIQYYNGEERAKGNILERFSAQQFPDLHSELNLSSLELGDSALYFCASSVGAGQDPSYTFGSGTRLTVV.

V usage is TRBV9 and J usage is TRBJ2-3; TRBD1 might be the D (7 bases). Germline values: CDR1 SGDLS, CDR2 YYNGEE. This CDR3 has 16 residues. V was pared by 0 bases and J by 2 bases, with 13 bases between. The CDR3 nucleotides are TGTGCCAGCAGCGTAGCCGGAGGGGGCTACACAGATACGCAGTATTTT. Amino acids: CASSVAGGGYTDTQYF.

The chain joins TRBV7-2 to TRBJ1-5; unclear D gene. The V gene lost 2 bases and the J gene lost 7 bases, with 9 bases spanning the gap. Germline CDR1 reads SGHTA; CDR2 reads FQGNSA. The CDR3 length is 13 residues. This chain's CDR3 is CASSLSQVQPQHF. CDR3 DNA: TGTGCCAGCAGCTTATCCCAGGTACAGCCCCAGCATTTT.

In its sample, this clone was seen once. The chain links TRBV6-4 to TRBJ2-3; D is possibly TRBD2 (6 bases). This CDR3 comprises 14 residues. Germline CDR1 and CDR2: MRHNA and SNTAGT. V lost 4 bases, J lost 2 bases, and 10 bases lay in between. The DNA for the CDR3 is TGTGCCAGCAGTGGCGGGGCCCCCACAGATACGCAGTATTTT. Its protein is CASSGGAPTDTQYF.

This chain connects TRBV9 to TRBJ1-4; D is ambiguous. V shed 3 bases and J shed 2 bases, with 8 bases lying between them. CDR3 size: 14 residues. Per the germline V gene, CDR1 is SGDLS and CDR2 is YYNGEE. This CDR3 is CASSAAGTNEKLFF. CDR3 in DNA: TGTGCCAGCAGCGCCGCTGGCACTAATGAAAAACTGTTTTTT.